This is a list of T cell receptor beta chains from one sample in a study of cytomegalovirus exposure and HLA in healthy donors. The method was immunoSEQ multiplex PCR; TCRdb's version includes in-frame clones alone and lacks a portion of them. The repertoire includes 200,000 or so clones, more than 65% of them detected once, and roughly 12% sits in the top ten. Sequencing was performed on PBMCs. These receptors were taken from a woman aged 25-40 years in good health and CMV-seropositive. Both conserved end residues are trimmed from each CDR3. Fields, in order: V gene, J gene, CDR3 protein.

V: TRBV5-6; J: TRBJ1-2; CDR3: ASSVTGYGYT
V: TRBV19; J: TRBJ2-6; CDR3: ASSGTGFSGANVLT
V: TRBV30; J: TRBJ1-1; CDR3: AWSVQRTGTFTEAF
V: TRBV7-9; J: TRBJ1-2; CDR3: ASSLSDSYYT
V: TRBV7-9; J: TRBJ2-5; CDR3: ASSLVRETQY
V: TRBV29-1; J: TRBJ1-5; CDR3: SVALQINQPQH
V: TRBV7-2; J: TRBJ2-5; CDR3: ASSLATGEETQY
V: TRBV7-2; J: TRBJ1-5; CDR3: ASSLLGASNQPQH
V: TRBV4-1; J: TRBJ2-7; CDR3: ASSQDPPQSFYEQY
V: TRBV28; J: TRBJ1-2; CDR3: ASSPDRNYGYT
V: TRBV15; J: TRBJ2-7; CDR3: ATSRDFSSYEQY
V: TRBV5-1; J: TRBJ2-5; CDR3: ASSLGATQETQY
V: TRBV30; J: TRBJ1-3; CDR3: AWSAKRDGSSGNTIY
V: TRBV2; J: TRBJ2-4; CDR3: ASSDRADIQY
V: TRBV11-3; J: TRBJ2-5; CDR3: ASSLDRGETQY
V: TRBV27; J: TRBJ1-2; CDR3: ASKTTGAGGYT
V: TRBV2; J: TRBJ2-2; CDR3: ASSEPLAGGTGELF
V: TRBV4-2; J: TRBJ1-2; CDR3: ASSQGREASGYT
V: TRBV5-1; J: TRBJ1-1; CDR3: ASSLDAGRSF
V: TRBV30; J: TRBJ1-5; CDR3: AWSVSGINQPQH
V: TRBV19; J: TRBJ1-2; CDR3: ASSIGSRQGEYGYT
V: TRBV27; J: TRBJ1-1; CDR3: ASSLMGQGGTEAF